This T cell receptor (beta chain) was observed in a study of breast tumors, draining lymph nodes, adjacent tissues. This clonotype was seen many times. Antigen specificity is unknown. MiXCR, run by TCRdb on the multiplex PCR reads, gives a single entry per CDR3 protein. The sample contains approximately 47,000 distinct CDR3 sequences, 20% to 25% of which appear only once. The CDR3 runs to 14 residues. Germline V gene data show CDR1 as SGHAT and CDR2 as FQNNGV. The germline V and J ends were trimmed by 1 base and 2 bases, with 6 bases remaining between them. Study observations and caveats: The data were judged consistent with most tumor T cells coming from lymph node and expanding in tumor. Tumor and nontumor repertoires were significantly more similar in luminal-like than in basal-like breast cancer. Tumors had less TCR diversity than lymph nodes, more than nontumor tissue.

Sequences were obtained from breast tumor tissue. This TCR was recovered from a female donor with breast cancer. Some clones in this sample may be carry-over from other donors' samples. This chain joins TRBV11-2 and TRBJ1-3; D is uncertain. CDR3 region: CASSLVSPGNTIYF. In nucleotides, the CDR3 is TGTGCCAGCAGCTTAGTATCACCTGGAAACACCATATATTTT.